Presented here are 9 T cell receptor beta chains from one specimen sequenced in a study of blood T cell repertoires in COVID-19. Profiling relied on immunoSEQ multiplex PCR, and the TCRdb table lists in-frame clones only, not all of them. The repertoire holds 55,000 to 75,000 clones, with roughly 86% as singletons. The sequencing sample was made of peripheral blood. The source is a human donor with active COVID-19. The donor label of this sample is uncertain.

This chain links TRBV9 with TRBJ1-1; 9 bases are a match to TRBD1. The germline gives CDR1 SGDLS, CDR2 YYNGEE. The CDR3 loop spans 14 amino acids. The junction had 4 bases not matched to a gene; V was cut back by 3 bases and J by 4 bases. CDR3: CASSARQGGTEAFF. CDR3 nucleotide sequence: TGTGCCAGCAGCGCCCGACAGGGGGGCACTGAAGCTTTCTTT. The full variable domain, with the rest looked up from reference TRBV9 and TRBJ1-1, is DSGVTQTPKHLITATGQRVTLRCSPRSGDLSVYWYQQSLDQGLQFLIQYYNGEERAKGNILERFSAQQFPDLHSELNLSSLELGDSALYFCASSARQGGTEAFFGQGTRLTVV.

The V call is TRBV11-2, the J call TRBJ2-7, with 9 bases identical to TRBD1. Per germline, CDR1 SGHAT and CDR2 FQNNGV. This CDR3 spans 13 amino acids. The junction had 5 bases not matched to a gene; V was cut back by 5 bases and J by 6 bases. CDR3 bases: TGTGCCAGCAGCCCACAGGGGGCGGGCGAGCAGTACTTC. Its protein is CASSPQGAGEQYF.

The CDR3 nucleotides read TGTGCCAGCTCACCACCGGCAGTTAGCGGCATTCAGTACTTC. Its translation: CASSPPAVSGIQYF. The chain has TRBV18 and TRBJ2-4; D perhaps matches TRBD2 (6 bases). The ends were cut back, 0 bases at V and 9 bases at J, with 12 bases in the middle. CDR3 length: 14 residues. CDR1 and CDR2 from the germline V gene are KGHSH and LQKENI.

The chain couples TRBV3-1 (or the pseudogene TRBV3-2) to TRBJ2-7; D gene uncertain. V was shortened by 6 bases and J by 6 bases, with 9 bases between the two germline ends. The CDR3 is made up of 11 amino acids. CDR1 LGHDT and CDR2 YNNKEL come from the germline V gene (reference sequence). CDR3 nucleotide sequence: TGTGCCAGCAGTGTCGGTGTCGAGCAGTACTTC. Its translation is CASSVGVEQYF.

The gene calls are TRBV5-1 and TRBJ2-2; D remains ambiguous. The germline gives CDR1 SGHRS, CDR2 YFSETQ. This CDR3 spans 16 amino acids. V lost 4 bases to trimming and J lost 1 base, with 14 bases between them. CDR3 in amino acids: CASSVGSMLNTGELFF. The CDR3 DNA sequence: TGCGCCAGCAGCGTCGGGTCGATGCTGAACACCGGGGAGCTGTTTTTT.

This chain joins TRBV14 and TRBJ1-1, with D perhaps matching TRBD1 (5 bases). Trimming stripped 5 bases from V and 1 base from J, with 14 bases between. CDR1 is SGHDN and CDR2 is FVKESK in the germline V gene. CDR3 length: 15 amino acids. The CDR3 DNA reads TGTGCCAGCAGCTCCCGGACATTTAGGAACACTGAAGCTTTCTTT. It specifies CASSSRTFRNTEAFF. Full variable domain (remainder filled in from reference TRBV14 and TRBJ1-1): EAGVTQFPSHSVIEKGQTVTLRCDPISGHDNLYWYRRVMGKEIKFLLHFVKESKQDESGMPNNRFLAERTGGTYSTLKVQPAELEDSGVYFCASSSRTFRNTEAFFGQGTRLTVV.

This clone was seen only once. The chain carries TRBV5-1 and TRBJ1-1, with 10 bases fitting TRBD1. Trimming at V came to 0 bases and at J to 3 bases, leaving 2 bases not matched to a gene. The CDR3 length is 15 residues. Germline assignment: CDR1 SGHRS and CDR2 YFSETQ. CDR3 sequence (DNA): TGCGCCAGCAGCTTGGAGGGACAGGGGTACACTGAAGCTTTCTTT. Its protein product is CASSLEGQGYTEAFF.

The chain links TRBV6-1 to TRBJ1-3; D is ambiguous. CDR3 length equals 15 residues. V shed 2 bases and J shed 3 bases, with 11 bases lying between them. Germline V CDR1 and CDR2: MNHNS, SASEGT. DNA of the CDR3: TGTGCCAGCAGTGAAAACCCGGGGTTTGGAAACACCATATATTTT. Translating it yields CASSENPGFGNTIYF.

The J gene is TRBJ1-6, the V gene TRBV5-5; D is uncertain. V was cut by 1 base and J by 7 bases, with 12 bases left in between. The length of the CDR3 is 15 residues. Germline CDR1 and CDR2: SGHKS and YYEKEE (reference sequence). The CDR3 is CASSLWREANSPLHF. CDR3 coding DNA: TGTGCCAGCAGCTTGTGGCGGGAAGCGAATTCACCCCTCCACTTT.